Each of the 18 T cell receptor beta chains below was sequenced from the same sample in a study of T cell responses to AZD1222 COVID-19 vaccine. Here immunoSEQ multiplex PCR was the method, and the copy in TCRdb shows in-frame clones only, minus some. The sample lists tens of thousands of clones, more than 70% occurring once. The sequenced sample was peripheral blood, obtained on day 0 of AZD1222 vaccination. The receptor set was obtained from an adult in good health.

The chain recombines TRBV4-2 with TRBJ2-7; 9 bases line up with TRBD2. In germline, CDR1 is LGHNA, CDR2 YNFKEQ. CDR3 size: 15 residues. The ends lost 1 base at V and 4 bases at J; junction bases unmatched: 5. The DNA of the CDR3 is TGTGCCAGCAGCCAAGGGGCCAGCGGGAGGTACGAGCAGTACTTC. Encoded protein: CASSQGASGRYEQYF.

The chain is built from TRBV5-1 and TRBJ2-1; no firm D call. V dropped 2 bases and J dropped 7 bases, with 10 bases sitting between them. The CDR3 extends over 13 amino acids. Germline V lookup: CDR1 SGHRS, CDR2 YFSETQ. The DNA for the CDR3 is TGCGCCAGCAGCTTAGGGCCCGAGAATGAGCAGTTCTTC. This gives the protein CASSLGPENEQFF.

Here the CDR3 reads CASSHARGLDEQFF. Written as DNA, the CDR3 is TGTGCCAGCAGTCACGCCAGGGGGCTAGATGAGCAGTTCTTC. The chain combines TRBV6-2 or TRBV6-3 with TRBJ2-1; 8 bases match TRBD1. CDR1 is MNHEY and CDR2 is SVGEGT in the germline V gene. J gave up 8 bases and V 5 bases, and 8 bases lay outside the gene matches. The CDR3 is 14 amino acids.

A remark on this clone: The sample holds other DNA sequences that translate to the same CDR3. The chain combines TRBV5-1 with TRBJ1-3; D is possibly TRBD1 (5 bases). The CDR3 runs 14 residues. The germline gives CDR1 SGHRS, CDR2 YFSETQ. Trimming removed 0 bases from V and 2 bases from J, with 6 bases in between. The DNA of the CDR3 is TGCGCCAGCAGCTTGGGAGGGGCTGGAAACACCATATATTTT. Protein sequence: CASSLGGAGNTIYF.

The chain is built from TRBV6-6 and TRBJ1-2; 7 nucleotides match TRBD1. With 5 bases clipped from V and 4 bases from J, the junction kept 10 bases outside the gene matches. The CDR3 totals 15 residues. Looked up from germline, CDR1 is MNHNY and CDR2 is SVGAGI (reference sequence). The CDR3 loop is CASSRGGATPYGYTF. The CDR3 region has the DNA TGTGCCAGCAGTCGAGGGGGCGCAACCCCCTATGGCTACACCTTC.

The chain couples TRBV30 to TRBJ2-7; 8 bases align to TRBD1. The CDR3 has 14 residues. Germline V CDR1 and CDR2: GTSNPN, SVGIG (reference sequence). With 2 bases clipped from V and 7 bases from J, the junction kept 10 bases outside the gene matches. The CDR3 DNA sequence: TGTGCCTGGAGTTCAACAGGGGGTATCTTAGAGCAGTACTTC. Its protein product is CAWSSTGGILEQYF.

The V and J genes are TRBV30 and TRBJ2-1; 7 bases fit TRBD1. Germline V gives CDR1 GTSNPN, CDR2 SVGIG (reference sequence). CDR3 size: 13 residues. Trimming at V came to 2 bases and at J to 7 bases, leaving 5 bases not matched to a gene. CDR3 loop: CAWSPDRLNEQFF. The CDR3 coding sequence is TGTGCCTGGAGTCCGGACAGGTTGAATGAGCAGTTCTTC.

The rearrangement joins TRBV2 to TRBJ1-5, with TRBD1 matching 7 bases. V lost 1 base and J lost 6; bases outside the gene matches: 9. Germline-derived CDR1 and CDR2 are SNHLY and FYNNEI. The CDR3 totals 16 residues. CDR3 protein: CASSEEGHRGGQPQHF. In DNA, the CDR3 is TGTGCCAGCAGTGAAGAGGGGCACAGGGGTGGTCAGCCCCAGCATTTT.

This rearrangement joins TRBV18 to TRBJ1-6; D might be TRBD1 (5 bases). Per the germline V gene, CDR1 is KGHSH and CDR2 is LQKENI. The V end lost 1 base, the J end lost 8 bases, and 15 bases lay between the germline ends. The CDR3 runs to 16 residues. CDR3 coding DNA: TGTGCCAGCTCACCACGTAACCTGGGGGTGGATTCACCCCTCCACTTT. It is translated as CASSPRNLGVDSPLHF.

The V call is TRBV30, the J call TRBJ2-5; no clear D gene. Looked up from germline, CDR1 is GTSNPN and CDR2 is SVGIG (reference sequence). This CDR3 comprises 15 residues. The germline V and J ends were trimmed by 3 bases and 5 bases, with 19 bases remaining between them. CDR3 bases: TGTGCCTGGAGGATCCTGGGCAGCCCCCAGGAGACCCAGTACTTC. Its translation is CAWRILGSPQETQYF.

The J gene is TRBJ2-1, the V gene TRBV28, with 14 bases that match TRBD2. This CDR3 is 18 amino acids long. Germline V gene sequence: CDR1 MDHEN, CDR2 SYDVKM. J lost 12 bases, V lost 6 bases, and 19 bases had no gene match. CDR3 loop: CASSPRLGRLAGGLGQFF. The CDR3 DNA sequence: TGTGCCAGCAGCCCTCGGTTGGGAAGACTAGCGGGAGGGCTGGGGCAGTTCTTC.

DNA of the CDR3: TGTGCCAGCAAAGGGACTACGAACGGGGAGCTGTTTTTT. This translates into CASKGTTNGELFF. The chain combines TRBV27 with TRBJ2-2, with 7 bases matching TRBD2. With V trimmed by 7 bases and J by 7 bases, 6 bases remained unmatched. The CDR3 contains 13 residues. CDR1 is MNHEY and CDR2 is SMNVEV in the germline V gene (reference sequence).

The chain links TRBV30 to TRBJ2-1; 10 bases map to TRBD2. Germline V gene data show CDR1 as GTSNPN and CDR2 as SVGIG (reference sequence). This CDR3 has 16 residues. V gave up 2 bases and J gave up 3 bases; unmatched junction bases: 7. The DNA for the CDR3 is TGTGCCTGGAGTCAGACTAGCGGGCGTTTCTACAATGAGCAGTTCTTC. Translating gives CAWSQTSGRFYNEQFF.

In its sample, this clone was seen a few times. This chain uses TRBV11-2 with TRBJ2-7; 7 bases are shared with TRBD1. This CDR3 region has 14 residues. J lost 6 bases, V lost 3 bases, and 8 bases had no gene match. Per germline, CDR1 SGHAT and CDR2 FQNNGV. CDR3 in DNA: TGTGCCAGCAGCTTCGCAGGGGGATGGGGCGAGCAGTACTTC. It translates to CASSFAGGWGEQYF. Full variable domain (remainder filled in from reference TRBV11-2 and TRBJ2-7): EAGVAQSPRYKIIEKRQSVAFWCNPISGHATLYWYQQILGQGPKLLIQFQNNGVVDDSQLPKDRFSAERLKGVDSTLKIQPAKLEDSAVYLCASSFAGGWGEQYFGPGTRLTVT.

The chain carries TRBV27 and TRBJ1-4; the match to TRBD1 covers 10 bases. Trimming took 3 bases from V and 4 from J; bases not matched to a gene: 8. CDR1 is MNHEY and CDR2 is SMNVEV in the germline V gene (reference sequence). The CDR3 is made up of 17 amino acids. The CDR3 bases are TGTGCCAGCAGTTTGATTTGGACAGGGGGTCGTAATGAAAAACTGTTTTTT. It specifies CASSLIWTGGRNEKLFF.

This chain uses TRBV28 with TRBJ1-6; D remains ambiguous. Trimming stripped 6 bases from V and 5 bases from J, with 14 bases between. Germline V CDR1 and CDR2: MDHEN, SYDVKM. CDR3 length: 15 residues. CDR3 in amino acids: CASSPRTFDNSPLHF. As DNA, the CDR3 is TGTGCCAGCAGCCCACGCACATTTGATAATTCACCCCTCCACTTT.

This chain joins TRBV7-2 and TRBJ1-6; D is uncertain. V shed 1 base and J shed 9 bases, with 7 bases lying between them. Per the germline V gene, CDR1 is SGHTA and CDR2 is FQGNSA. There are 13 residues in the CDR3. CDR3 loop: CASSLGAVSPLHF. CDR3 bases: TGTGCCAGCAGCTTAGGGGCAGTTTCACCCCTCCACTTT.

The V gene is TRBV3-1 (or the pseudogene TRBV3-2), the J gene TRBJ2-2; tentatively, D is TRBD1 or TRBD2 (5 bases each). The V gene lost 5 bases and the J gene lost 5 bases, with 15 bases spanning the gap. CDR1 is LGHDT, CDR2 YNNKEL, per germline (reference sequence). This CDR3 spans 15 amino acids. CDR3 bases: TGTGCCAGCAGCTTCCGGGACCAAAAAACCGGGGAGCTGTTTTTT. Residues: CASSFRDQKTGELFF.